One and the same sample provided the 11 T cell receptor beta chains below, sequenced in a study of T cell repertoires in cytomegalovirus infection. These TCRs' antigens remain unknown. A single record per CDR3 protein comes from TCRdb applying MiXCR to the reads. The sample lists 110,000 to 150,000 distinct CDR3 sequences, about 31% occurring once. The source material was CD8+ T cells from cultured PBMCs, sampled from culture after CMV antigen stimulation. The source is a human donor in good health (CMV status not recorded). Some clones in this sample may be carry-over from other donors' samples.

The CDR3 sequence: CAIRPEAGGNYEQYF. In nucleotides, the CDR3 is TGTGCCATCAGGCCCGAGGCAGGGGGCAACTACGAGCAGTACTTC. The rearrangement joins TRBV10-3 to TRBJ2-7, with 8 bases identical to TRBD1. This CDR3 has 15 amino acids. Germline assignment: CDR1 ENHRY and CDR2 SYGVKD. Germline trimming cut 6 bases from V and 3 bases from J; bases unmatched to any gene: 10.

V gene TRBV4-2 combines with J gene TRBJ2-3; the D is unclear. The CDR3 is 16 residues long. The germline V gene encodes CDR1 LGHNA and CDR2 YNFKEQ. Trimming removed 0 bases from V and 3 bases from J, with 13 bases in between. The CDR3: CASSQEVQRSTDTQYF. CDR3 DNA sequence: TGTGCCAGCAGCCAAGAAGTACAGCGATCGACAGATACGCAGTATTTT.

The CDR3 nucleotides are TGTGCCAGCAGGCCCCCCGTCCCCGTGAGGCCCAAAAACATTCAGTACTTC. Translation: CASRPPVPVRPKNIQYF. The chain couples TRBV28 to TRBJ2-4; D remains ambiguous. Between the trimmed V and J ends, which lost 6 bases and 2 bases, there was a span of 20 bases. This CDR3 comprises 17 residues. In germline, CDR1 is MDHEN, CDR2 SYDVKM.

The genes are TRBV10-3 and TRBJ2-1, with D unresolved. Looked up from germline, CDR1 is ENHRY and CDR2 is SYGVKD. V was trimmed by 2 bases and J by 7 bases, leaving 9 bases between them. The CDR3 runs 13 residues. The DNA for the CDR3 is TGTGCCATCAGTGAGGGCGGTAATAATGAGCAGTTCTTC. Protein sequence: CAISEGGNNEQFF.

This clonotype was observed a single time. The CDR3 region has the DNA TGTGCCACCAGCACCGCACAGGGGGCGCAGAACGAGCAGTACTTC. This codes for CATSTAQGAQNEQYF. The chain is built from TRBV15 and TRBJ2-7, with 9 bases identical to TRBD1. CDR3 size: 15 residues. J gave up 5 bases and V 4 bases, and 9 bases lay outside the gene matches. Germline values: CDR1 LNHNV, CDR2 YYDKDF (reference sequence).

The chain has TRBV24-1 and TRBJ2-1; D is possibly TRBD2 (7 bases). CDR1 and CDR2 from the germline V gene are KGHDR and SFDVKD. Trimming took 2 bases from V and 5 from J, leaving 18 bases between them. The length of the CDR3 is 17 residues. The CDR3, as DNA: TGTGCCACCAGTGATTCCAAAACGCGGGGGCGCGACAATGAGCAGTTCTTC. It encodes CATSDSKTRGRDNEQFF.

This clonotype has a single count. This sequence joins TRBV13 and TRBJ2-5; TRBD2 agrees at 8 bases. The J segment lost 5 bases and the V segment lost 5 bases, leaving 13 bases of the junction unmatched. The CDR3 is 16 amino acids. Germline CDR1 PRHDT, CDR2 FYEKMQ (reference sequence). The chain's CDR3 is CASSPLSGGVQETQYF. CDR3 nucleotides: TGTGCCAGCAGCCCTCTGAGCGGGGGCGTTCAGGAGACCCAGTACTTC. Together with reference TRBV13 and TRBJ2-5, the CDR3 gives the full variable domain: AAGVIQSPRHLIKEKRETATLKCYPIPRHDTVYWYQQGPGQDPQFLISFYEKMQSDKGSIPDRFSAQQFSDYHSELNMSSLELGDSALYFCASSPLSGGVQETQYFGPGTRLLVL.

The rearrangement links TRBV28 to TRBJ2-1; 8 nucleotides agree with TRBD1. The V and J ends lost 4 bases and 6 bases, in that order; junction bases with no gene match: 5. From germline, CDR1 is MDHEN and CDR2 SYDVKM. The CDR3 consists of 14 residues. Written as DNA, the CDR3 is TGTGCCAGCAGTTCCCGGACAGGGAGCAATGAGCAGTTCTTC. The encoded protein is CASSSRTGSNEQFF.

V usage is TRBV4-1 and J usage is TRBJ2-7; TRBD1 or TRBD2 may be the D gene (6 bases each). Germline lookup yields CDR1 MGHRA and CDR2 YSYEKL. Between the trimmed V and J ends, which lost 3 bases and 4 bases, there was a span of 16 bases. The CDR3 is made up of 15 amino acids. In DNA form, the CDR3 reads TGCGCCAGCAGCCAGACGTCGGGGGCAAAGTACGAGCAGTACTTC. It is translated as CASSQTSGAKYEQYF.

The chain joins TRBV6-4 to TRBJ2-1, with TRBD2 matching 10 bases. V lost 5 bases and J lost 10; bases outside the gene matches: 11. In germline, CDR1 is MRHNA, CDR2 SNTAGT. The CDR3 covers 15 residues. The CDR3 loop is CASSTEAGGLDEQFF. The CDR3 region has the DNA TGTGCCAGCAGTACCGAAGCGGGGGGGCTCGACGAGCAGTTCTTC.

The chain carries TRBV5-1 and TRBJ1-2; 7 nucleotides agree with TRBD1. This CDR3 is built from 14 residues. CDR1 SGHRS and CDR2 YFSETQ come from the germline V gene. J lost 0 bases, V lost 4 bases, and 3 bases had no gene match. CDR3 bases: TGCGCCAGCAGCAACAGGGGTGCTAACTATGGCTACACCTTC. Its protein product is CASSNRGANYGYTF.